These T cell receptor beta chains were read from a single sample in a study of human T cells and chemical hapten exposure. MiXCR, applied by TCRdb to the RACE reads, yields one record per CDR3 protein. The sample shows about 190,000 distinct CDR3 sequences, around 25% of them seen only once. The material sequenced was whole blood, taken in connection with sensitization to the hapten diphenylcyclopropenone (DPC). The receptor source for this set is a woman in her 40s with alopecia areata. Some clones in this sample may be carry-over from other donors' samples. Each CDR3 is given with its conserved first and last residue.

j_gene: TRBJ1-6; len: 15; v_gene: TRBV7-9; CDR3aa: CASSLGDPRGPPLHF
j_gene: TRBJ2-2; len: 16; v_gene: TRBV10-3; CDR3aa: CAIRGGAGPNTGELFF
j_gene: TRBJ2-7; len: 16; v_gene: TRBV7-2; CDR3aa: CASSFGFPGTSYEQYF
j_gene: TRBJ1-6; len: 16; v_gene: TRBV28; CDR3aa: CASKTLDGQGDRPLHF
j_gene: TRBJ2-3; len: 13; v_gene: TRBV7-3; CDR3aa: CASSSGVVDTQYF
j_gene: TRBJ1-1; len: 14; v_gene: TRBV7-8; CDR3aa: CASSLVGGNTEAFF
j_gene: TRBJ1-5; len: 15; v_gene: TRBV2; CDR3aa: CASSSEAGGNQPQHF
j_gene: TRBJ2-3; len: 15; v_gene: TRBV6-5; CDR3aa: CASSYDGTSTDTQYF
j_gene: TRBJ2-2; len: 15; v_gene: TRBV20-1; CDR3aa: CSARPPRGGTGELFF
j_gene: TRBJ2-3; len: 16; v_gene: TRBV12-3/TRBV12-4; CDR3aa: CASRGSGTSGTDTQYF
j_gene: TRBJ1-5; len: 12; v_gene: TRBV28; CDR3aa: CASSFPHQPQHF
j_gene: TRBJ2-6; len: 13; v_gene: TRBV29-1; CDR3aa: CSVQGSGANVLTF
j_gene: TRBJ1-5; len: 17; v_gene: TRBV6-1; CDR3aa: CASTQGGSSYSNQPQHF
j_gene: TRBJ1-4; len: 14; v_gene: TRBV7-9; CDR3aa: CASSQGTAQEKLFF
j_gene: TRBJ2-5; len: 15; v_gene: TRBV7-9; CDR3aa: CASSFDLENWETQYF
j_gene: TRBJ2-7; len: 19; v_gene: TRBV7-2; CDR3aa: CASSLVRTGGRGDAYEQYF
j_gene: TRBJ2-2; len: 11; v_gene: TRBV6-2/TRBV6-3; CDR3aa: CASSYPGELFF
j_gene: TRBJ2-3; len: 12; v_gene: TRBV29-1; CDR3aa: CSVGGGRDTQYF
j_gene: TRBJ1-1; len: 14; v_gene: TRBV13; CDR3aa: CASSPGPVNTEAFF
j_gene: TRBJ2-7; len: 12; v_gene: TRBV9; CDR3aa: CASRGQPGEQYF
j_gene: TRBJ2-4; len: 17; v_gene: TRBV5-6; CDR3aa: CASSRRLGAPSGNIQYF
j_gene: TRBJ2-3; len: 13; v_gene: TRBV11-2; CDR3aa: CASSAQSTDTQYF
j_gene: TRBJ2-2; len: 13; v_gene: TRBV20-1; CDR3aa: CSARSGGTGELFF